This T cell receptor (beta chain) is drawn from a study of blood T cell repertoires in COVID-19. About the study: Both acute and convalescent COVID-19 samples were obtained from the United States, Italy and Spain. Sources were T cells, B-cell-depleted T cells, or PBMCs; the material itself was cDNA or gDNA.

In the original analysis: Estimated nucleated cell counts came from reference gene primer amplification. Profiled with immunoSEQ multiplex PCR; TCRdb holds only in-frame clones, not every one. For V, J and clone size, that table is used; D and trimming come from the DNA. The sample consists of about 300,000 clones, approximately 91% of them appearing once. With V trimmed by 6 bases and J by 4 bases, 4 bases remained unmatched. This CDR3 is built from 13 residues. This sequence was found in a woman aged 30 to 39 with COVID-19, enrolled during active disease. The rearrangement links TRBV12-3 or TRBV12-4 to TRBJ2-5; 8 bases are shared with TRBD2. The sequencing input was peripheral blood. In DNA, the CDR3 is TGTGCCAGCAGGGGACTAGGCGGAGAGACCCAGTACTTC. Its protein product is CASRGLGGETQYF.